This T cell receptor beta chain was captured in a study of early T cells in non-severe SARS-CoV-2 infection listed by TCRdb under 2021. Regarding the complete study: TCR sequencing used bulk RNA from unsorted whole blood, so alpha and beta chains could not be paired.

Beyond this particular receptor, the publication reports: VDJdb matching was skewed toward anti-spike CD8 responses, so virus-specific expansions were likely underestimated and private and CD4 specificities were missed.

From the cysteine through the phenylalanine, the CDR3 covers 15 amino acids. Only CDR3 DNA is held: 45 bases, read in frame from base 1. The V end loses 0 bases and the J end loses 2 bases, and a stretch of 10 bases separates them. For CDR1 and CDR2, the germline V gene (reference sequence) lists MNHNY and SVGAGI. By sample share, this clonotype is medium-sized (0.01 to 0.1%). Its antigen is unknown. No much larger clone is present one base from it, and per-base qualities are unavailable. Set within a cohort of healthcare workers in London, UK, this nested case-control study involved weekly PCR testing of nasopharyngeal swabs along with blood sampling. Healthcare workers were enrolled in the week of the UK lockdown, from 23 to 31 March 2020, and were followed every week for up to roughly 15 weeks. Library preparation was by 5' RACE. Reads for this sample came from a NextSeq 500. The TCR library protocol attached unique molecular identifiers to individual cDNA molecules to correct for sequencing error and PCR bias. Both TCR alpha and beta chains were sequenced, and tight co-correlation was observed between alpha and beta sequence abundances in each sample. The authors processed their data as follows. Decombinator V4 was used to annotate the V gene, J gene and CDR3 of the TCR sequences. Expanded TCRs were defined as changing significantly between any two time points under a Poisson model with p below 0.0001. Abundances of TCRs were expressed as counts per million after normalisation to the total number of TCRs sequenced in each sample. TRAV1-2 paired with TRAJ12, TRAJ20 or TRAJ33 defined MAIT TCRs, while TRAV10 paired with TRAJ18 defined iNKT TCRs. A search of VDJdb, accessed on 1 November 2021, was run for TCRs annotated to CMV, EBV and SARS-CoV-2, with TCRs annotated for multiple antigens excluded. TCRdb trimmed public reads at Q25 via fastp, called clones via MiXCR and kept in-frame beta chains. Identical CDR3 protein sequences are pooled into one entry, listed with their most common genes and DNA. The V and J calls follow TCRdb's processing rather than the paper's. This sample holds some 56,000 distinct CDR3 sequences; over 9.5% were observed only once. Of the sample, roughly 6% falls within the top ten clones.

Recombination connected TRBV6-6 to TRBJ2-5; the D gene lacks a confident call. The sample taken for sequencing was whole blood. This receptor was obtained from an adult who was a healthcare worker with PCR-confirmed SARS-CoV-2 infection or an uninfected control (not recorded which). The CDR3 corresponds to CASSYSGTIQETQYF. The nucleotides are TGTGCCAGCAGTTACTCAGGAACCATACAAGAGACCCAGTACTTC.